The 5 T cell receptor beta chains below all came from one sample that was sequenced in a study of cytomegalovirus exposure and HLA in healthy donors. 13 Jbeta primers and 60 Vbeta primers were used for the PCR. Libraries were prepared by immunoSEQ multiplex PCR; TCRdb keeps only in-frame clonotypes and omits some of them. The sample contains more than 150,000 clones, around 74% of which appear only once. Sequencing used PBMCs. Every receptor here comes from a girl aged 10-17 years in good health and CMV-seropositive.

The V call is TRBV6-4, the J call TRBJ2-5; 13 positions match TRBD2. CDR1 is MRHNA and CDR2 is SNTAGT in the germline V gene. With 6 bases clipped from V and 5 bases from J, the junction kept 6 bases outside the gene matches. The length of the CDR3 is 15 residues. For the CDR3, the DNA is TGTGCCAGCAGCCTACTAGCGGGGGGGCCGGAGACCCAGTACTTC. Translated, it gives CASSLLAGGPETQYF.

This chain uses TRBV6-5 with TRBJ1-5, with a tentative D call TRBD1 (6 bases). The CDR3 runs 15 residues. V lost 0 bases to trimming and J lost 6 bases, with 12 bases between them. Germline-derived CDR1 and CDR2 are MNHEY and SVGAGI. This CDR3 reads CASSYSGGASQPQHF. CDR3 DNA: TGTGCCAGCAGTTACTCGGGGGGGGCTAGTCAGCCCCAGCATTTT.

This clone has just one count. The rearrangement links TRBV2 to TRBJ2-5; D gene ambiguous. V lost 8 bases and J 2 bases, leaving 12 bases between the germline ends. The length of the CDR3 is 13 residues. The germline gives CDR1 SNHLY, CDR2 FYNNEI. The CDR3 DNA reads as TGTGCCAGCCTACCGATCCCGCAAGAGACCCAGTACTTC. This sequence encodes CASLPIPQETQYF.

The chain combines TRBV5-8 with TRBJ2-2, with 7 nucleotides matching TRBD1. The V gene end was trimmed by 0 bases and the J gene end by 7 bases; junction bases not matched to a gene: 9. Germline V lookup: CDR1 SGHTS, CDR2 YDEGEE. This CDR3 comprises 16 residues. CDR3 residues: CASSLVKTGYRGELFF. In DNA, the CDR3 is TGTGCCAGCAGCTTGGTTAAGACAGGGTATCGCGGGGAGCTGTTTTTT.

The V call is TRBV14, the J call TRBJ1-1; D may be TRBD1 (6 bases). This CDR3 comprises 16 residues. CDR1 is SGHDN, CDR2 FVKESK, per germline. V was cut by 1 base and J by 0 bases, with 12 bases left in between. The CDR3 nucleotides read TGTGCCAGCAGCCAAGGGGGAGACAGGCTGAACACTGAAGCTTTCTTT. The encoded protein is CASSQGGDRLNTEAFF. Variable domain in full (rest from reference TRBV14 and TRBJ1-1): EAGVTQFPSHSVIEKGQTVTLRCDPISGHDNLYWYRRVMGKEIKFLLHFVKESKQDESGMPNNRFLAERTGGTYSTLKVQPAELEDSGVYFCASSQGGDRLNTEAFFGQGTRLTVV.